This T cell receptor (beta chain) derives from a study of T-cell reconstitution after alpha-beta-depleted transplantation in children. This clonotype came up a few times. The TCRbeta library was prepared with unique molecular identifiers. TCRdb reanalysed the PCR reads using MiXCR and keeps one entry per CDR3 protein. The data show just under 550,000 distinct CDR3 sequences, with 15% to 20% seen just once and 3.3% held by the top ten. This sample comprised PBMCs from the stem cell graft donor, obtained from the stem cell graft. The receptor was derived from a human donor who donated a stem cell graft to a child with acute lymphoblastic leukemia.

CDR3 sequence reads: CASSYDSTEAFF. As DNA, the CDR3 is TGCGCCAGCAGCTATGATAGCACTGAAGCTTTCTTT. This sequence joins TRBV5-1 and TRBJ1-1; D gene uncertain. Trimming shortened V by 3 bases and J by 4 bases, and 7 bases separated the two germline ends. Germline V gene sequence: CDR1 SGHRS, CDR2 YFSETQ. This CDR3 spans 12 amino acids. The full variable domain, with the rest looked up from reference TRBV5-1 and TRBJ1-1, is KAGVTQTPRYLIKTRGQQVTLSCSPISGHRSVSWYQQTPGQGLQFLFEYFSETQRNKGNFPGRFSGRQFSNSRSEMNVSTLELGDSALYLCASSYDSTEAFFGQGTRLTVV.